The clone carrying this T cell receptor (beta chain) was counted only a few times. This sample includes further DNA sequences coding for the same CDR3. These data belong to a study of blood T cell repertoires in COVID-19. The CDR3 length is 15 residues. Germline values: CDR1 LNHNV, CDR2 YYDKDF (reference sequence). The trim removed 0 bases at V and 3 bases at J, leaving 2 bases unmatched. Study processing details: Amplifying reference gene primers gave estimates of nucleated cell counts. Using immunoSEQ multiplex PCR, the repertoire was profiled, and TCRdb retains in-frame clones only, with some absent. V and J calls and clone size come straight from that table; D and trimming were deduced from the DNA. The sample yields about 210,000 clones, 82% seen once.

This chain joins TRBV15 and TRBJ2-1; 7 nucleotides align to TRBD2. The material sequenced was peripheral blood. The clonotype originates from a woman aged 70-85 years with COVID-19, enrolled during active disease. The CDR3 protein is CATSRDRGSYNEQFF. The DNA for the CDR3 is TGTGCCACCAGCAGAGACCGCGGGAGCTACAATGAGCAGTTCTTC.